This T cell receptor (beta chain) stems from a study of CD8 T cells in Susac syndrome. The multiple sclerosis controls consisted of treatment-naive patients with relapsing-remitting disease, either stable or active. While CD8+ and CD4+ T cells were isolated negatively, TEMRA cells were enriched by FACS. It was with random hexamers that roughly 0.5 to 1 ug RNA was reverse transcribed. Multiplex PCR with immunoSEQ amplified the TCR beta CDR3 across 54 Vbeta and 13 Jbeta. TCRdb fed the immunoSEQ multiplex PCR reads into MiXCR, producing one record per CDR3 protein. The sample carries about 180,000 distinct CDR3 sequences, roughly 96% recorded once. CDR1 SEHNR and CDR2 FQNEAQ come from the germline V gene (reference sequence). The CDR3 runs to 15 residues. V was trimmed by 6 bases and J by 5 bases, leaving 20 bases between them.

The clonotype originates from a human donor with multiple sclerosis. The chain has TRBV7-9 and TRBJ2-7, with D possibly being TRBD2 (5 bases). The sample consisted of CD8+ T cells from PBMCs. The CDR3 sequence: CASRDYTGLMNEQYF. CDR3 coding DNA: TGTGCCAGCAGAGACTACACGGGTTTGATGAACGAGCAGTACTTC.